These T cell receptor beta chains were read from a single sample in a study of human T cells and chemical hapten exposure. TCRdb fed the RACE reads into MiXCR, producing one record per CDR3 protein. Found here are about 380,000 distinct CDR3 sequences, more than 4.5% of them singletons; the top ten hold approximately 2.5%. Sequencing used whole blood, obtained in connection with sensitization to the hapten diphenylcyclopropenone (DPC). The receptors shown here come from a woman in her fifties or sixties with alopecia areata. Some clones in this sample may be carry-over from other donors' samples. The CDR3 runs from the conserved cysteine through the conserved F or W. D genes are given only for firm matches. Clone size is not always given. Where it is, it says once, few, many or a class for expanded clones.

v_call	d_call	j_call	clone_size	cdr3_aa	cdr3_nt
TRBV4-2	TRBD2	TRBJ2-3	many	CASSPRTSGGADTQYF	TGTGCCAGCAGCCCCCGGACTAGCGGAGGGGCAGATACGCAGTATTTT
TRBV7-8	.	TRBJ2-3	few	CASSLRAEIRTSTDTQYF	TGTGCCAGCAGCTTAAGGGCGGAAATCCGAACTAGCACAGATACGCAGTATTTT
TRBV6-1	.	TRBJ2-5	many	CASSWTGREVSGRPGTQYF	TGTGCCAGCAGCTGGACAGGGCGAGAAGTTAGCGGGCGGCCTGGGACCCAGTACTTC
TRBV3-1	.	TRBJ2-7	many	CASSQMGYEQYF	TGTGCCAGCAGCCAAATGGGGTACGAGCAGTACTTC
TRBV21-1	.	TRBJ2-7	few	CAGSKVLAGTTYEQYF	TGTGCCGGCAGCAAAGTACTCGCCGGGACAACCTACGAGCAGTACTTC
TRBV7-2	.	TRBJ1-5	.	CASSWGQLNAQPQHF	TGTGCCAGCAGCTGGGGGCAATTAAATGCCCAGCCCCAGCATTTT
TRBV6-6	TRBD1	TRBJ1-4	many	CASSRETGSDEKLFF	TGTGCCAGCAGTCGGGAGACAGGGTCTGATGAAAAACTGTTTTTT
TRBV13	TRBD1	TRBJ1-2	many	CASSSGGAGYGYTF	TGTGCCAGCAGCTCAGGGGGCGCGGGCTATGGCTACACCTTC
TRBV6-6	.	TRBJ1-1	many	CASSAGTGTEAFF	TGTGCCAGCAGTGCCGGGACGGGGACTGAAGCTTTCTTT
TRBV20-1	.	TRBJ1-1	many	CSAMGGSQGAFF	TGCAGTGCTATGGGGGGCAGCCAGGGAGCTTTCTTT
TRBV29-1	TRBD1	TRBJ2-7	many	CSVQTGRTYEQYF	TGCAGCGTTCAGACAGGGCGAACCTACGAGCAGTACTTC
TRBV24-1	.	TRBJ2-2	.	CATSVRGMNTGELFF	TGTGCCACCAGTGTAAGGGGTATGAACACCGGGGAGCTGTTTTTT
TRBV10-2	.	TRBJ2-2	many	CASSEGGELFF	TGCGCCAGCAGTGAAGGAGGGGAGCTGTTTTTT
TRBV19	.	TRBJ2-1	many	CASSTLSDYEQFF	TGTGCCAGTAGTACCCTTAGCGACTATGAGCAGTTCTTC
TRBV7-2	.	TRBJ2-1	many	CASSLAEGPANEQFF	TGTGCCAGCAGCTTAGCGGAGGGACCCGCCAATGAGCAGTTCTTC
TRBV20-1	.	TRBJ2-3	few	CSAPRPGGGDTQYF	TGCAGTGCTCCCCGGCCGGGGGGCGGAGATACGCAGTATTTT
TRBV6-2/TRBV6-3	TRBD2	TRBJ2-1	many	CASSLTSAPYNEQFF	TGTGCCAGCAGTCTGACTAGCGCGCCCTACAATGAGCAGTTCTTC
TRBV5-1	.	TRBJ2-1	many	CASSLLAGVNLNEQFF	TGCGCCAGCAGCTTGTTGGCAGGGGTTAATTTAAATGAGCAGTTCTTC
TRBV29-1	.	TRBJ2-7	few	CSVVGAVEQYF	TGCAGCGTTGTAGGGGCGGTGGAGCAGTACTTC
TRBV27	.	TRBJ2-7	many	CASSRTGTGGYF	TGTGCCAGCAGCCGGACAGGGACGGGGGGGTACTTC
TRBV29-1	TRBD2	TRBJ2-1	.	CSVDTGTSGSVYNEQFF	TGCAGCGTCGATACCGGGACTAGCGGGAGTGTATACAATGAGCAGTTCTTC
TRBV9	TRBD1	TRBJ2-1	many	CASSVTIPGQGPHEQFF	TGTGCCAGCAGCGTAACGATTCCGGGACAGGGTCCCCATGAGCAGTTCTTC
TRBV3-1	.	TRBJ1-2	many	CASSQSSGNGYTF	TGTGCCAGCAGCCAAAGTTCGGGAAATGGCTACACCTTC
TRBV28	TRBD1	TRBJ1-5	many	CASSRDRGRQPQHF	TGTGCCAGCAGCCGGGACAGGGGGCGACAGCCCCAGCATTTT
TRBV3-1	.	TRBJ2-7	many	CASSNLRDLPLSEQYF	TGTGCCAGCAGCAACCTCCGGGACCTCCCCTTATCCGAGCAGTACTTC
TRBV5-4	.	TRBJ1-1	.	CASSYAGSNTEAFF	TGTGCCAGCAGCTATGCTGGGTCCAACACTGAAGCTTTCTTT
TRBV14	.	TRBJ1-6	many	CASSLSGGTSPLHF	TGTGCCAGCAGCCTTTCCGGGGGAACTTCACCCCTCCACTTT
TRBV6-6	TRBD2	TRBJ2-5	many	CASNIAGGETQYF	TGTGCCAGCAATATAGCGGGAGGAGAGACCCAGTACTTC
TRBV14	.	TRBJ2-3	many	CASSGRTALMGDTQYF	TGTGCCAGCAGCGGCCGGACCGCCCTAATGGGAGATACGCAGTATTTT
TRBV20-1	.	TRBJ2-1	many	CSARLRGFWHNEQFF	TGCAGTGCTCGTCTCCGAGGGTTCTGGCACAATGAGCAGTTCTTC
TRBV24-1	TRBD1	TRBJ2-3	many	CATSDFSDRGDTQYF	TGTGCCACCAGTGATTTTTCGGACAGGGGAGATACGCAGTATTTT
TRBV5-6	.	TRBJ2-3	.	CASSLRGGRGTDTQYF	TGTGCCAGCAGCTTGAGGGGGGGACGGGGCACAGATACGCAGTATTTT
TRBV29-1	.	TRBJ2-5	.	CSFTWGAQETQYF	TGCAGCTTCACGTGGGGGGCCCAAGAGACCCAGTACTTC
TRBV7-2	.	TRBJ2-3	few	CASSLGWGATDTQYF	TGTGCCAGCAGCTTAGGTTGGGGGGCTACAGATACGCAGTATTTT
TRBV6-1	.	TRBJ1-4	few	CASSPGRQGGYNEKLFF	TGTGCCAGCAGCCCCGGAAGGCAGGGAGGATATAATGAAAAACTGTTTTTT
TRBV20-1	.	TRBJ2-6	.	CSARKLSGANVLTF	TGCAGTGCTAGAAAGCTATCTGGGGCCAACGTCCTGACTTTC
TRBV7-2	.	TRBJ2-7	many	CASSLTPGDYEQYF	TGTGCCAGCAGCCTAACCCCGGGGGACTACGAGCAGTACTTC
TRBV7-2	.	TRBJ2-3	few	CASSLVGARGADTQYF	TGTGCCAGCAGCTTAGTGGGGGCGCGAGGGGCAGATACGCAGTATTTT
TRBV28	.	TRBJ2-1	many	CASSLAAYNEQFF	TGTGCCAGCAGTTTGGCAGCCTACAATGAGCAGTTCTTC
TRBV14	.	TRBJ1-2	many	CASSQDPGGRGYTF	TGTGCCAGCAGCCAAGATCCGGGGGGCCGTGGCTACACCTTC
TRBV12-3/TRBV12-4	.	TRBJ1-5	many	CASSPDRLSNQPQHF	TGTGCCAGCAGCCCAGACAGGCTTAGCAATCAGCCCCAGCATTTT
TRBV20-1	TRBD2	TRBJ2-1	few	CSAPGTSGYNEQFF	TGCAGTGCCCCGGGTACTAGCGGCTACAATGAGCAGTTCTTC
TRBV12-3/TRBV12-4	TRBD1	TRBJ2-3	many	CASTQTGAGDTQYF	TGTGCCAGCACCCAGACAGGGGCTGGAGATACGCAGTATTTT
TRBV20-1	.	TRBJ2-7	many	CSASRDFSYEQYF	TGCAGTGCTAGCCGGGACTTCTCCTACGAGCAGTACTTC
TRBV10-3	.	TRBJ2-2	few	CAISPAGTATGELFF	TGTGCCATCAGTCCAGCCGGGACCGCCACCGGGGAGCTGTTTTTT
TRBV13	TRBD2	TRBJ2-7	many	CASSSSGRKEEQYF	TGTGCCAGCAGCTCTAGCGGGAGGAAGGAAGAGCAGTACTTC
TRBV7-2	.	TRBJ1-2	.	CASSPYRDLYGYTF	TGTGCCAGCAGCCCTTACAGGGACTTATATGGCTACACCTTC
TRBV5-5	.	TRBJ1-5	many	CASSLDSAGSLDQPQHF	TGTGCCAGCAGCTTAGATTCGGCAGGGAGTTTAGATCAGCCCCAGCATTTT